This record covers a single T cell receptor (beta chain). Its antigen is as yet unknown. These data belong to a study of T cell clones after liver transplantation. On the study more broadly: Until 12-24 months post-transplant, subjects got standard immunosuppression and no induction. Study findings and constraints: The donor-reactive repertoire was only partly measurable in two subjects, lacking donor cells. Small, mixed patient groups and varying post-transplant times limit these conclusions.

Assay: immunoSEQ multiplex PCR; the TCRdb copy retains only in-frame clones and omits some. The sample has around 97,000 clones, around four fifths seen once. Germline lookup yields CDR1 KGHSH and CDR2 LQKENI. Deletions cut 1 base from V and 3 bases from J, with 12 bases between. CDR3 size: 16 residues. The material sequenced was CD4+ T cells from blood, taken around 48 months after liver transplant. This TCR was sampled from a human patient who received a liver transplant. The graft donor may account for some of the T cells. The rearrangement links TRBV18 to TRBJ2-2, with D tentatively TRBD1 (6 bases). DNA of the CDR3: TGTGCCAGCTCACCACTTGGGGGCGACGACACCGGGGAGCTGTTTTTT. This codes for CASSPLGGDDTGELFF.